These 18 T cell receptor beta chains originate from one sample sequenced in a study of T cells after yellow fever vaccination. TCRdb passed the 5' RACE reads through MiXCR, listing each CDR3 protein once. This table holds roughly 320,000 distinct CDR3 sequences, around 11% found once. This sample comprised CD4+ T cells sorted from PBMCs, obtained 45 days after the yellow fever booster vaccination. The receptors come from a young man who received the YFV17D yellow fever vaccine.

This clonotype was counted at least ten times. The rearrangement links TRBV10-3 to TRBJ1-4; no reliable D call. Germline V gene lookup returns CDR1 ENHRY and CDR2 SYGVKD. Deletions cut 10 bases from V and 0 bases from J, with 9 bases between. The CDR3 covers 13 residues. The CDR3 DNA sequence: TGTGCCAGTTCAGGAACAACTAATGAAAAACTGTTTTTT. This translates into CASSGTTNEKLFF.

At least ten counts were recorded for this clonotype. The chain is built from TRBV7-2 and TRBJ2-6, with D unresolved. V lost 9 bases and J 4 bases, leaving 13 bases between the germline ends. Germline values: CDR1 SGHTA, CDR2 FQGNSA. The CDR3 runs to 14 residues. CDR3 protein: CASSVTSGANVLTF. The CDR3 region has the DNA TGTGCCAGTTCAGTTACCTCCGGGGCCAACGTCCTGACTTTC.

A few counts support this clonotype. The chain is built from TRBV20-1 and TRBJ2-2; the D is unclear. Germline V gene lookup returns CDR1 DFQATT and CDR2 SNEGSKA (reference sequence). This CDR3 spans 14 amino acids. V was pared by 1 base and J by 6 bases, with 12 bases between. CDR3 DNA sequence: TGCAGTGCTAGAGCCCCGACATTTTCCGGGGAGCTGTTTTTT. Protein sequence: CSARAPTFSGELFF.

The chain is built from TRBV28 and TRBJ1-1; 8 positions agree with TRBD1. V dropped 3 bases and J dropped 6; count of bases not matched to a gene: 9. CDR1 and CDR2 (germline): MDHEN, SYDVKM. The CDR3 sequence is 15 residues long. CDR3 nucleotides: TGTGCCAGCAGTTTGACAACAGGGGGTTCGGCTGAAGCTTTCTTT. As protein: CASSLTTGGSAEAFF. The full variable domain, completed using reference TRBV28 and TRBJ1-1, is DVKVTQSSRYLVKRTGEKVFLECVQDMDHENMFWYRQDPGLGLRLIYFSYDVKMKEKGDIPEGYSVSREKKERFSLILESASTNQTSMYLCASSLTTGGSAEAFFGQGTRLTVV.

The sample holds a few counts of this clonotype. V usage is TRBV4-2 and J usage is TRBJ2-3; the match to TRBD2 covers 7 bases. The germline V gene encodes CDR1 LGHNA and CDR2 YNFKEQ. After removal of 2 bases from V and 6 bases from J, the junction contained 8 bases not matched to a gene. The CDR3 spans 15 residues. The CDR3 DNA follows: TGTGCCAGCAGCCAAAGGAGCGGGGTCCCTGATACGCAGTATTTT. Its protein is CASSQRSGVPDTQYF.

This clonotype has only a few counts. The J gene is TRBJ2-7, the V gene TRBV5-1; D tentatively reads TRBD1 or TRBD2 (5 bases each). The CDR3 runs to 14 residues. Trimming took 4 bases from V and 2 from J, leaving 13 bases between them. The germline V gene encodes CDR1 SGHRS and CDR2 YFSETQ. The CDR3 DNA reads TGCGCCAGCAGCGCAGACCCGGGACCCTACGAGCAGTACGTC. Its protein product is CASSADPGPYEQYV.

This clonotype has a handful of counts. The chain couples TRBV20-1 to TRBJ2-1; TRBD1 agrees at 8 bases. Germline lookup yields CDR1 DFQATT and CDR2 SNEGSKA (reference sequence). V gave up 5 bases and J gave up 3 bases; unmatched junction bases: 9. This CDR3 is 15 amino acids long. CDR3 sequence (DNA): TGCAGTGCTCCCCGCCCTGGGACAGGCTACAATGAGCAGTTCTTC. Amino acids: CSAPRPGTGYNEQFF.

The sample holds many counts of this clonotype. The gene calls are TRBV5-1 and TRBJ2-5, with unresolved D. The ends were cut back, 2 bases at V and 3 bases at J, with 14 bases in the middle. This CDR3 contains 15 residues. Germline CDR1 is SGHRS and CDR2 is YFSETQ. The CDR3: CASSLSFRTEETQYF. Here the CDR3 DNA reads TGCGCCAGCAGCTTATCGTTCCGGACCGAAGAGACCCAGTACTTC.

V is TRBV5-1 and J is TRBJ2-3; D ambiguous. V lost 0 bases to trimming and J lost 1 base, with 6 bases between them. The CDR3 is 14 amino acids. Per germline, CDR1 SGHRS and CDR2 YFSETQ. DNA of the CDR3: TGCGCCAGCAGCTTGGTGTTCGGCACAGATACGCAGTATTTT. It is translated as CASSLVFGTDTQYF.

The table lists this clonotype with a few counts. The CDR3 sequence: CASSFPHGTGAQDYGYTF. The CDR3 DNA reads TGTGCCAGCAGCTTTCCGCATGGGACAGGGGCCCAAGACTATGGCTACACCTTC. V usage is TRBV7-9 and J usage is TRBJ1-2; TRBD1 matches at 10 bases. In germline, CDR1 is SEHNR, CDR2 FQNEAQ (reference sequence). The V segment lost 3 bases and the J segment 3 bases; nucleotides outside the gene matches: 13. The CDR3 runs to 18 residues. The full variable domain, completed using reference TRBV7-9 and TRBJ1-2, is DTGVSQNPRHKITKRGQNVTFRCDPISEHNRLYWYRQTLGQGPEFLTYFQNEAQLEKSRLLSDRFSAERPKGSFSTLEIQRTEQGDSAMYLCASSFPHGTGAQDYGYTFGSGTRLTVV.

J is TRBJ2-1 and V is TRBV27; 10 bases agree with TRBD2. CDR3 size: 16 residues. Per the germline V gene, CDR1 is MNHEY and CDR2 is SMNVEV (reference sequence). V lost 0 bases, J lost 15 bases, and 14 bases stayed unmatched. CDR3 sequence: CASSLSRGPASGGTFF. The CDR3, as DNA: TGTGCCAGCAGTTTATCACGGGGCCCAGCTAGCGGGGGTACGTTCTTC.

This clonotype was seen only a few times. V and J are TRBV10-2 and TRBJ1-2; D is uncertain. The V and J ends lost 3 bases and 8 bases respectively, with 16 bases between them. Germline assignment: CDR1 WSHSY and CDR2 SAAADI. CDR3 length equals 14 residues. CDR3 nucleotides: TGCGCCAGCAGTGATGAAATAACAGCTCTGGGCTACACCTTC. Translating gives CASSDEITALGYTF.

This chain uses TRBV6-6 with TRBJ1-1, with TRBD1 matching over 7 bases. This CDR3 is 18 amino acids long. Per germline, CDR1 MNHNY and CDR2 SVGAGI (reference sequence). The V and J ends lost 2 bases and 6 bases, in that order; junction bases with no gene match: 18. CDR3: CASSYERQGGFRSAEAFF. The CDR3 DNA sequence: TGTGCCAGCAGTTACGAAAGACAGGGTGGGTTTAGGTCCGCTGAAGCTTTCTTT.

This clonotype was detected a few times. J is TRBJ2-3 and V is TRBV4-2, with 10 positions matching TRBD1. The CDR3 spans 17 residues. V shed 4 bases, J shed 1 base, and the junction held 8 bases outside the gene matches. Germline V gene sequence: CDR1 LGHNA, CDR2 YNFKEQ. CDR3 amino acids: CASSRGGGTGGTDTQYF. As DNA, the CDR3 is TGTGCCAGCAGCCGAGGCGGCGGGACAGGGGGCACAGATACGCAGTATTTT.

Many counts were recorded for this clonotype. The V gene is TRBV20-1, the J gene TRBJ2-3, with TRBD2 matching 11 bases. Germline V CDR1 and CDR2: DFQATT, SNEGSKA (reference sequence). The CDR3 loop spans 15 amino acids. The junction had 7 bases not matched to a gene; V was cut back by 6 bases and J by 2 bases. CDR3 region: CSANLAGGFTDTQYF. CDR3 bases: TGCAGTGCCAACCTAGCGGGGGGCTTCACAGATACGCAGTATTTT.

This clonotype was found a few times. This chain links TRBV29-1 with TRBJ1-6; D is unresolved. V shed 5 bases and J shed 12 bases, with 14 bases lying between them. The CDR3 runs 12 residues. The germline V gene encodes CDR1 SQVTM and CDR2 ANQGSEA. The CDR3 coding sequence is TGCAGCGTTCGGGCCTCCGGCGGACCCCTCCACTTT. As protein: CSVRASGGPLHF.

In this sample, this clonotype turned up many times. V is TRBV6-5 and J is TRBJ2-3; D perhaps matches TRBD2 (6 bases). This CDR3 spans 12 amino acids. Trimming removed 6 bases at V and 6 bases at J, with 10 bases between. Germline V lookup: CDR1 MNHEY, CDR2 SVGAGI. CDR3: CASRSEGDTQYF. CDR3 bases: TGTGCCAGCAGATCGGAGGGCGATACGCAGTATTTT.

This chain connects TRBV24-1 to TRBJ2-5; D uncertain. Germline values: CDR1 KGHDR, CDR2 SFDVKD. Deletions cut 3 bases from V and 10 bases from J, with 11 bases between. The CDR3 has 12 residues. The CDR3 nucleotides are TGTGCCACCAGTGATCTCACCCGGGTCCAGTACTTC. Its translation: CATSDLTRVQYF.